Below, 12 T cell receptor beta chains from the same sample are listed, as sequenced in a study of blood T cell repertoires in COVID-19. The assay was immunoSEQ multiplex PCR, and TCRdb's table has in-frame clones only and misses some. The data show 200,000 to 300,000 clones, about nine tenths seen once. Sequencing was carried out using peripheral blood. These receptors all come from a man in his sixties who had recovered from COVID-19.

The chain couples TRBV19 to TRBJ2-5, with 13 bases lining up with TRBD2. The CDR3 consists of 16 residues. The V and J ends lost 4 bases and 5 bases, in that order; junction bases with no gene match: 7. The germline CDR1 and CDR2 sequences are LNHDA and SQIVND (reference sequence). DNA of the CDR3: TGTGCCAGTAGTACAACTAGCGGGGGGGCCTGGGAGACCCAGTACTTC. Encoded protein: CASSTTSGGAWETQYF.

The chain uses TRBV25-1 and TRBJ1-1, with a weak D call TRBD1 (6 bases). Germline CDR1 is MGHDK and CDR2 is SYGVNS. CDR3 length: 14 amino acids. The V gene lost 9 bases and the J gene lost 0 bases, with 14 bases spanning the gap. CDR3 protein: CARDQGMMNTEAFF. CDR3 sequence (DNA): TGTGCCAGGGATCAGGGGATGATGAACACTGAAGCTTTCTTT. The whole variable domain, filled in from reference TRBV25-1 and TRBJ1-1, reads EADIYQTPRYLVIGTGKKITLECSQTMGHDKMYWYQQDPGMELHLIHYSYGVNSTEKGDLSSESTVSRIRTEHFPLTLESARPSHTSQYLCARDQGMMNTEAFFGQGTRLTVV.

V and J are TRBV20-1 and TRBJ2-1, with D maybe TRBD1 (7 bases). Trimming removed 6 bases from V and 8 bases from J, with 11 bases in between. Germline V CDR1 and CDR2: DFQATT, SNEGSKA (reference sequence). This CDR3 contains 11 residues. This CDR3 reads CSADRDYEQFF. The CDR3 DNA reads TGCAGTGCCGACAGGGACTATGAGCAGTTCTTC.

Concerning this clone: Other DNA sequences within the sample encode an identical CDR3. The chain joins TRBV5-1 to TRBJ1-5, with a tentative D call TRBD1 (5 bases). There are 14 residues in the CDR3. V lost 1 base to trimming and J lost 2 bases, with 7 bases between them. Germline loops: CDR1 SGHRS, CDR2 YFSETQ. CDR3: CASSLQGGNQPQHF. In DNA, the CDR3 is TGCGCCAGCAGCTTGCAAGGGGGCAATCAGCCCCAGCATTTT.

This clone was observed a single time. The chain combines TRBV10-3 with TRBJ2-7; D remains ambiguous. With 3 bases removed from V and 3 bases from J, the gap between germline ends came to 6 bases. The CDR3 is 12 residues long. Looked up from germline, CDR1 is ENHRY and CDR2 is SYGVKD. CDR3 coding DNA: TGTGCCATCAGTGACGGTAGCTACGAGCAGTACTTC. Protein sequence: CAISDGSYEQYF.

This clone appeared a single time. The J gene is TRBJ1-2, the V gene TRBV5-1; 8 bases agree with TRBD1. CDR1 is SGHRS, CDR2 YFSETQ, per germline. The CDR3 loop spans 13 amino acids. V was pared by 4 bases and J by 6 bases, with 5 bases of the junction left unmatched. The chain's CDR3 is CASSSPRGHGYTF. The CDR3, as DNA: TGCGCCAGCAGCAGCCCCAGGGGGCATGGCTACACCTTC.

The CDR3 sequence: CASWAGGFKDTQYF. The CDR3 DNA reads as TGTGCCAGCTGGGCGGGGGGGTTTAAAGATACGCAGTATTTT. V is TRBV6-6 and J is TRBJ2-3; 9 nucleotides line up with TRBD2. The length of the CDR3 is 14 residues. Germline V gene sequence: CDR1 MNHNY, CDR2 SVGAGI (reference sequence). V lost 8 bases to trimming and J lost 5 bases; unmatched junction nucleotides: 8.

V and J are TRBV30 and TRBJ1-5, with D maybe TRBD1 (5 bases). Trimming shortened V by 2 bases and J by 3 bases, and 11 bases separated the two germline ends. The CDR3 totals 14 residues. Germline V lookup: CDR1 GTSNPN, CDR2 SVGIG (reference sequence). CDR3 nucleotide sequence: TGTGCCTGGAGTAGAAGACAGCACAATCAGCCCCAGCATTTT. Protein product: CAWSRRQHNQPQHF.

The chain uses TRBV2 and TRBJ2-1; tentatively, D is TRBD2 (6 bases). Germline V lookup: CDR1 SNHLY, CDR2 FYNNEI. The length of the CDR3 is 16 residues. Deletions cut 8 bases from V and 0 bases from J, with 17 bases between. CDR3 region: CASPQRPGGSYNEQFF. DNA for the CDR3: TGTGCCAGCCCCCAAAGACCCGGGGGCTCCTACAATGAGCAGTTCTTC.

The rearrangement uses TRBV5-6 and TRBJ2-5; 7 bases line up with TRBD1. Germline V gene lookup returns CDR1 SGHDT and CDR2 YYEEEE. Trimming cost V 3 bases and J 5 bases; bases outside gene matches: 13. The CDR3 is made up of 16 amino acids. CDR3 in DNA: TGTGCCAGCAGCTACACGGACAGGAGGTCGTGGGAGACCCAGTACTTC. This encodes CASSYTDRRSWETQYF. Using reference TRBV5-6 and TRBJ2-5 for the parts outside the CDR3, the full variable domain is DAGVTQSPTHLIKTRGQQVTLRCSPKSGHDTVSWYQQALGQGPQFIFQYYEEEERQRGNFPDRFSGHQFPNYSSELNVNALLLGDSALYLCASSYTDRRSWETQYFGPGTRLLVL.

The chain carries TRBV19 and TRBJ1-5; a possible D gene is TRBD1 (5 bases). The V and J ends lost 6 bases and 4 bases respectively, with 13 bases between them. CDR3 length equals 14 residues. Germline V lookup: CDR1 LNHDA, CDR2 SQIVND (reference sequence). The CDR3 reads CASRRTNDNQPQHF. The CDR3, as DNA: TGTGCCAGTAGGCGGACAAACGATAATCAGCCCCAGCATTTT.

This chain links TRBV5-5 with TRBJ1-5; TRBD1 matches at 10 bases. The CDR3 length is 15 residues. V gave up 4 bases and J gave up 7 bases; unmatched junction bases: 8. The germline V gene has CDR1 SGHKS and CDR2 YYEKEE (reference sequence). In DNA form, the CDR3 reads TGTGCCAGCAGCCCTTGGACAGGGGGGAAACAGCCCCAGCATTTT. Translating gives CASSPWTGGKQPQHF.